This T cell receptor (beta chain) comes out of a study of T cells in Graves' hyperthyroidism and ophthalmopathy. This clonotype appeared many times. Amplified regions were TCR beta CDR3 sequences from RNA transcripts. The TCR CDR3 was amplified in a first-round RT-PCR using the HTBI primer set. Each CDR3 protein is one row after TCRdb ran MiXCR on the multiplex PCR reads. Seen here are around 300,000 distinct CDR3 sequences, about an eighth observed once, and the top ten hold approximately 7.9%. Material for sequencing was blood. The receptor comes from a woman between 40 and 55 years old with Graves' hyperthyroidism.

CDR3 protein: CATSRVEPGAYGYTF. In DNA, the CDR3 is TGTGCCACCAGCAGAGTTGAGCCGGGGGCCTATGGCTACACCTTC. The genes are TRBV15 and TRBJ1-2; the D gene is possibly TRBD1 (6 bases). The V gene's germline CDR1 is LNHNV and CDR2 YYDKDF (reference sequence). The CDR3 totals 15 residues. Trimming took off 1 base at V and 4 bases at J, with 13 bases between the two ends.